These 22 T cell receptor beta chains originate from one sample sequenced in a study of glioma-infiltrating T cells. TCR alpha and beta CDR3 regions were amplified from RNA using iRepertoire nested multiplex PCR. TCRdb reprocessed the multiplex PCR reads with MiXCR, giving one entry per CDR3 protein. The table has approximately 100,000 distinct CDR3 sequences, 25% to 30% seen once. The sequenced material came from glioma tissue, nonneoplastic brain tissue, or PBMCs (not recorded which). These receptors originate from a human donor with low-grade glioma or glioblastoma, undergoing nonglioma brain surgery, or in good health (not recorded which).

In this sample, this clonotype turned up many times. V usage is TRBV12-3 or TRBV12-4 and J usage is TRBJ2-3, with D possibly matching TRBD1 (5 bases). V lost 6 bases and J 4 bases, leaving 17 bases between the germline ends. The CDR3 sequence is 15 residues long. CDR3 DNA: TGTGCCAGCAGCCTCCAGGGTCTAGTTTCAGATACGCAGTATTTT. Translating it yields CASSLQGLVSDTQYF.

This clonotype was seen repeatedly, ten times or more. V usage is TRBV20-1 and J usage is TRBJ2-2; D gene unclear. Trimming took off 2 bases at V and 2 bases at J, with 6 bases between the two ends. Looked up from germline, CDR1 is DFQATT and CDR2 is SNEGSKA (reference sequence). CDR3 length equals 13 residues. The CDR3 DNA is TGCAGTGCTAGATCCGGTAACACCGGGGAGCTGTTTTTT. Its translation: CSARSGNTGELFF.

This clonotype was counted between two and nine times. The J gene is TRBJ2-3, the V gene TRBV6-1; perhaps TRBD2 as D (6 bases). The CDR3 spans 14 residues. Trimming pared 5 bases from V and 9 bases from J, leaving 18 bases between. The germline V gene has CDR1 MNHNS and CDR2 SASEGT. The CDR3 nucleotides are TGTGCCAGCAGTTCGCCGGGCCCTCGGGGGACGCAGTATTTT. This sequence encodes CASSSPGPRGTQYF.

The table lists this clonotype with many counts. This CDR3 reads CASSYLEEQAPLHF. CDR3 coding DNA: TGTGCCAGCAGTTACTTAGAGGAACAGGCACCCCTCCACTTT. V usage is TRBV6-2 or TRBV6-3 and J usage is TRBJ1-6, with TRBD1 as a possible D gene (5 bases). The V end was cut by 1 base, the J end by 11 bases, with 12 bases between. This CDR3 contains 14 residues. Germline V gives CDR1 MNHEY, CDR2 SVGEGT.

This clonotype was seen only once. The rearrangement joins TRBV28 to TRBJ2-5, with D possibly TRBD2 on 6 matching bases. The CDR3 is 14 amino acids. Germline CDR1 is MDHEN and CDR2 is SYDVKM. V was pared by 9 bases and J by 1 base, with 15 bases between. This CDR3 reads CARTHGRAQETQYF. CDR3 DNA sequence: TGTGCCAGAACCCACGGGAGAGCCCAAGAGACCCAGTACTTC.

This clonotype was picked up many times. This chain links TRBV7-2 with TRBJ2-7; 8 positions agree with TRBD2. V was pared by 2 bases and J by 2 bases, with 5 bases of the junction left unmatched. This CDR3 comprises 15 residues. Germline loops: CDR1 SGHTA, CDR2 FQGNSA. CDR3 bases: TGTGCCAGCAGCTTAAGTAGCGGGGTTACCTACGAGCAGTACTTC. Its protein is CASSLSSGVTYEQYF. Drawing the rest from reference TRBV7-2 and TRBJ2-7, the complete variable domain is GAGVSQSPSNKVTEKGKDVELRCDPISGHTALYWYRQSLGQGLEFLIYFQGNSAPDKSGLPSDRFSAERTGGSVSTLTIQRTQQEDSAVYLCASSLSSGVTYEQYFGPGTRLTVT.

This clonotype occurred a few times. DNA for the CDR3: TGTGCCAGCAGCACCGGGACAGGCTGGGGGTTACAGTATTTT. Translated, it gives CASSTGTGWGLQYF. V gene TRBV12-3 or TRBV12-4 combines with J gene TRBJ2-3; TRBD1 matches 8 bases. V shed 6 bases and J 12 bases; nucleotides not matched to a gene: 14. The CDR3 sequence is 14 residues long.

This clonotype is a singleton in its sample. The V gene is TRBV19, the J gene TRBJ1-3, with 9 nucleotides matching TRBD1. Germline lookup yields CDR1 LNHDA and CDR2 SQIVND (reference sequence). V trimming: 9 bases; J trimming: 1 base; junction bases outside the gene matches: 13. This CDR3 is 17 amino acids long. The CDR3 loop reads CASGDRAEPGSGNTIYF. The CDR3, as DNA: TGTGCCAGCGGGGACAGGGCGGAACCGGGATCTGGAAACACCATATATTTT.

Only one count was recorded for this clonotype. The chain links TRBV19 to TRBJ2-3, with 11 bases that match TRBD2. Germline CDR1 is LNHDA and CDR2 is SQIVND (reference sequence). The CDR3 totals 15 residues. After removal of 10 bases from V and 3 bases from J, the junction contained 9 bases not matched to a gene. The chain's CDR3 is CATAPTSGGTDTQYF. The CDR3 coding sequence is TGTGCCACCGCCCCCACTAGCGGGGGTACAGATACGCAGTATTTT. The full variable domain, in which reference TRBV19 and TRBJ2-3 provide the parts outside the CDR3, is DGGITQSPKYLFRKEGQNVTLSCEQNLNHDAMYWYRQDPGQGLRLIYYSQIVNDFQKGDIAEGYSVSREKKESFPLTVTSAQKNPTAFYLCATAPTSGGTDTQYFGPGTRLTVL.

This clonotype occurred many times. This chain joins TRBV7-6 and TRBJ1-1, with D possibly TRBD1 on 5 matching bases. The CDR3 is 13 amino acids. The germline gives CDR1 SGHVS, CDR2 FNYEAQ. Trimming shortened V by 4 bases and J by 3 bases, and 9 bases separated the two germline ends. In nucleotides, the CDR3 is TGTGCCAGCAGCTCGCGGGGGGACACTGAAGCTTTCTTT. Translating it yields CASSSRGDTEAFF. Full variable domain (outside the CDR3, taken from reference TRBV7-6 and TRBJ1-1): GAGVSQSPRYKVTKRGQDVALRCDPISGHVSLYWYRQALGQGPEFLTYFNYEAQQDKSGLPNDRFSAERPEGSISTLTIQRTEQRDSAMYRCASSSRGDTEAFFGQGTRLTVV.

V gene TRBV11-2 combines with J gene TRBJ2-7; D is uncertain. Trimming pared 4 bases from V and 5 bases from J, leaving 6 bases between. This CDR3 contains 11 residues. Germline-derived CDR1 and CDR2 are SGHAT and FQNNGV. The CDR3 reads CASSSVDEQYF. CDR3 in DNA: TGTGCCAGCAGCTCAGTGGACGAGCAGTACTTC.

This clonotype was seen ten or more times. The rearrangement joins TRBV19 to TRBJ2-3; 7 positions match TRBD1. The CDR3 totals 16 residues. V was clipped by 4 bases and J by 2 bases; unmatched bases: 9. CDR1 and CDR2 from the germline V gene are LNHDA and SQIVND (reference sequence). CDR3 region: CASSSRTGASTDTQYF. The CDR3 DNA is TGTGCCAGTAGTAGCCGGACAGGCGCTTCCACAGATACGCAGTATTTT.

As regards this clonotype: This sequence may be a read error, since a much larger clone differs from it by one base. This chain's CDR3 is CASRSTGRGCTF. CDR3 coding DNA: TGTGCCAGCAGATCGACAGGGCGAGGCTGCACCTTC. The gene calls are TRBV28 and TRBJ1-2, with 7 bases fitting TRBD1. The CDR3 consists of 12 residues. Per the germline V gene, CDR1 is MDHEN and CDR2 is SYDVKM.

The gene calls are TRBV5-5 and TRBJ2-7, with 9 positions matching TRBD1. This CDR3 has 15 residues. CDR1 and CDR2 from the germline V gene are SGHKS and YYEKEE (reference sequence). The V segment lost 1 base and the J segment 2 bases; nucleotides outside the gene matches: 4. The CDR3 protein is CASSLRGQGAYEQYF. DNA of the CDR3: TGTGCCAGCAGCTTGCGGGGACAGGGAGCCTACGAGCAGTACTTC. The entire variable domain, with the rest obtained from reference TRBV5-5 and TRBJ2-7, is as follows: DAGVTQSPTHLIKTRGQQVTLRCSPISGHKSVSWYQQVLGQGPQFIFQYYEKEERGRGNFPDRFSARQFPNYSSELNVNALLLGDSALYLCASSLRGQGAYEQYFGPGTRLTVT.

This chain connects TRBV28 to TRBJ1-3, with a possible D match to TRBD1 (6 bases). V lost 5 bases, J lost 8 bases, and 19 bases lay in between. Germline assignment: CDR1 MDHEN and CDR2 SYDVKM. This CDR3 region has 15 residues. As DNA, the CDR3 is TGTGCCAGCAGTACGTCAGGGGTCGAGGGAGACACCATATATTTT. Amino acids: CASSTSGVEGDTIYF.

This clonotype appeared many times. The chain joins TRBV6-1 to TRBJ2-1, with D unclear. This CDR3 region has 11 residues. Germline V gives CDR1 MNHNS, CDR2 SASEGT. V was trimmed by 5 bases and J by 7 bases, leaving 6 bases between them. The CDR3 DNA is TGTGCCAGCAGTAGAGGAAATGAGCAGTTCTTC. It codes for CASSRGNEQFF.

The V call is TRBV5-6, the J call TRBJ1-1, with D maybe TRBD1 (5 bases). The CDR3 length is 15 residues. Germline CDR1 is SGHDT and CDR2 is YYEEEE. Deletions cut 7 bases from V and 0 bases from J, with 16 bases between. The CDR3 spells CASDLGPGMNTEAFF. In DNA form, the CDR3 reads TGTGCCAGCGATTTGGGGCCAGGGATGAACACTGAAGCTTTCTTT.

This clonotype has a count of ten or more. The chain links TRBV7-2 to TRBJ2-5; D is uncertain. Trimming removed 1 base from V and 4 bases from J, with 13 bases in between. The CDR3 is 15 amino acids. CDR1 SGHTA and CDR2 FQGNSA come from the germline V gene. This CDR3 is CASSLGGWQAETQYF. The CDR3 DNA sequence: TGTGCCAGCAGCTTAGGGGGATGGCAGGCAGAGACCCAGTACTTC.

This clonotype was detected only once. Just one base apart from a much larger clone, this may be a read error. The chain has TRBV20-1 and TRBJ2-5; perhaps TRBD2 as D (5 bases). The germline CDR1 and CDR2 sequences are DFQATT and SNEGSKA (reference sequence). The CDR3 extends over 13 amino acids. CDR3 nucleotide sequence: TGCAGTGCTAGCGGGGATTTTCAAGAGGCCCAGTACTTC. This translates into CSASGDFQEAQYF.

This clonotype occurred once. The chain recombines TRBV11-2 with TRBJ2-7; tentatively, D is TRBD2 (5 bases). Germline V lookup: CDR1 SGHAT, CDR2 FQNNGV. V lost 4 bases and J 3 bases, leaving 19 bases between the germline ends. This CDR3 spans 16 amino acids. The CDR3 nucleotides are TGTGCCAGCAGCTCCCTCCATCTAGCAACCAGCTACGAGCAGTACTTC. Translating it yields CASSSLHLATSYEQYF.

This clonotype was seen at least ten times. The rearrangement joins TRBV12-3 or TRBV12-4 to TRBJ1-2, with D tentatively TRBD1 (5 bases). V dropped 6 bases and J dropped 7 bases, with 18 bases sitting between them. This CDR3 has 14 residues. The CDR3 DNA is TGTGCCAGCAGACCTCTGGCGGGGGGATCTGGCTACACCTTC. Its translation: CASRPLAGGSGYTF.

The chain employs TRBV4-2 and TRBJ2-1; a weak D match, TRBD1 (6 bases). CDR3 length equals 15 residues. V lost 7 bases to trimming and J lost 5 bases, with 18 bases between them. The germline gives CDR1 LGHNA, CDR2 YNFKEQ. The CDR3 here is CASIRMGAADNEQFF. CDR3 nucleotide sequence: TGTGCCAGCATCCGGATGGGGGCGGCCGACAATGAGCAGTTCTTC.